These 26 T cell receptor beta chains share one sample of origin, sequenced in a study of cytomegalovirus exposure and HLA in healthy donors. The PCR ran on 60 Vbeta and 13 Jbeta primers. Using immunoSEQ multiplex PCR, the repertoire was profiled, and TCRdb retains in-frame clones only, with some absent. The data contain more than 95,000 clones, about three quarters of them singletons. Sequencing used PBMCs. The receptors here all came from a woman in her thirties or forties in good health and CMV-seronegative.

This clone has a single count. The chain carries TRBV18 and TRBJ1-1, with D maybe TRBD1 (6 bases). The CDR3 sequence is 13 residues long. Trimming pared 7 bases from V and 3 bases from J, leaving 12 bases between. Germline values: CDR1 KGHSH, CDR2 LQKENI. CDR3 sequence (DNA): TGTGCCAGCTGCCCCCAGGGGTACACTGAAGCTTTCTTT. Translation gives CASCPQGYTEAFF.

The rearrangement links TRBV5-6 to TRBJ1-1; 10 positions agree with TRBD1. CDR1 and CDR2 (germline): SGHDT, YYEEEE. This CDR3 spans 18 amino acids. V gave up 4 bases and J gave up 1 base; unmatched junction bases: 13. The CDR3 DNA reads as TGTGCCAGCAGCCCGGCCCGACAGGGGGCCATTTCGAACACTGAAGCTTTCTTT. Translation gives CASSPARQGAISNTEAFF.

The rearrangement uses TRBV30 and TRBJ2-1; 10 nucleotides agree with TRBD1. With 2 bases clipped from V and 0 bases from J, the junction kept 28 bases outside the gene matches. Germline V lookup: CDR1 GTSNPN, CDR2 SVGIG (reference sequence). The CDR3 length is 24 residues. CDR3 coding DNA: TGTGCCTGGAGTCTCACCCGGGACAGGGGTCTCGGAGCCGGGACTATCAGCTCCTACAATGAGCAGTTCTTC. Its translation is CAWSLTRDRGLGAGTISSYNEQFF.

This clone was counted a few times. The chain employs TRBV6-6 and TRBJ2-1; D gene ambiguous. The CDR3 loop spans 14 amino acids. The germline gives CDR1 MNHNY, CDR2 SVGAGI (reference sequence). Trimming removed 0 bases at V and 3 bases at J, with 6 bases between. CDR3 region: CASSYSAVYNEQFF. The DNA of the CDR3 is TGTGCCAGCAGTTACTCGGCAGTCTACAATGAGCAGTTCTTC.

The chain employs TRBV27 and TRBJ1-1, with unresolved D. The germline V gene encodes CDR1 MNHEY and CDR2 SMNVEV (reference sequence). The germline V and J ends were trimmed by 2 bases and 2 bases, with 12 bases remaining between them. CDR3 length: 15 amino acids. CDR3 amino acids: CASSLNAEINTEAFF. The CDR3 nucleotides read TGTGCCAGCAGTTTAAACGCGGAGATAAACACTGAAGCTTTCTTT.

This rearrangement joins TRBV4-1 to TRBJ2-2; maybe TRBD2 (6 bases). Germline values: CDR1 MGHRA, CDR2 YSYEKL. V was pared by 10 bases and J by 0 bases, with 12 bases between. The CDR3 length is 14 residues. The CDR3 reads CATRRGSNTGELFF. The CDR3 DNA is TGCGCCACCCGGCGGGGCTCGAACACCGGGGAGCTGTTTTTT.

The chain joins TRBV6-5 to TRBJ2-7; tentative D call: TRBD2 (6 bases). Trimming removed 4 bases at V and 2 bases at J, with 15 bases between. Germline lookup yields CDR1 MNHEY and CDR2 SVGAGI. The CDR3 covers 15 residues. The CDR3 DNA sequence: TGTGCCAGCAGTTCGCTCCCGGGACTGACCTACGAGCAGTACTTC. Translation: CASSSLPGLTYEQYF.

The CDR3 protein is CASTSDSTDTQYF. As DNA, the CDR3 is TGTGCCAGCACCTCAGACTCCACAGATACGCAGTATTTT. The rearrangement joins TRBV6-5 to TRBJ2-3; D uncertain. This CDR3 is built from 13 residues. With 7 bases removed from V and 2 bases from J, the gap between germline ends came to 10 bases. Germline V gives CDR1 MNHEY, CDR2 SVGAGI.

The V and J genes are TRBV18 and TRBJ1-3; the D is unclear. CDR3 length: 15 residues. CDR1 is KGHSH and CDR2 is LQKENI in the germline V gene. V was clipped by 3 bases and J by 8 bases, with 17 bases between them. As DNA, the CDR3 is TGTGCCAGCTCACCGACATACCGTATGGAAGACACCATATATTTT. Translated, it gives CASSPTYRMEDTIYF.

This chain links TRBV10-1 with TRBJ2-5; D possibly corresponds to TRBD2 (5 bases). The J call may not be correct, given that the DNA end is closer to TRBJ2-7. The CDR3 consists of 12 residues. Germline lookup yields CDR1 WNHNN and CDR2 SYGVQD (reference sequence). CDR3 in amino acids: CASSDEGLEQYF. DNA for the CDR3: TGCGCCAGCAGTGACGAGGGTCTCGAGCAGTACTTC.

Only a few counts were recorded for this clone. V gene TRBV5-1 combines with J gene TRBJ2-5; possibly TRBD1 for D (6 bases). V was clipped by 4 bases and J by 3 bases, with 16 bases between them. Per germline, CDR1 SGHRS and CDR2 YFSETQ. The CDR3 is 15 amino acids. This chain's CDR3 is CASSPGPSGEETQYF. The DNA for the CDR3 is TGCGCCAGCAGCCCAGGGCCTTCAGGGGAAGAGACCCAGTACTTC.

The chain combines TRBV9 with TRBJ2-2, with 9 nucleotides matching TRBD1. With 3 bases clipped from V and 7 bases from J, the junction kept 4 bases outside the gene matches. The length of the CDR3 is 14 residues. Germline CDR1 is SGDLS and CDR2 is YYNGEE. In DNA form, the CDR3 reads TGTGCCAGCAGCGCCCGGACAGGGGTCGGGGAGCTGTTTTTT. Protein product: CASSARTGVGELFF.

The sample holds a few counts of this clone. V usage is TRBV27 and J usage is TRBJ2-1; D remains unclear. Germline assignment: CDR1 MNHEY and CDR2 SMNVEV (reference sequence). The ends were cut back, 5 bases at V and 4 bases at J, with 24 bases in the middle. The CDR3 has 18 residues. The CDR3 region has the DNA TGTGCCAGCAGTCAAACCCATTTGGCGGATTCTGTTTACAATGAGCAGTTCTTC. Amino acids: CASSQTHLADSVYNEQFF.

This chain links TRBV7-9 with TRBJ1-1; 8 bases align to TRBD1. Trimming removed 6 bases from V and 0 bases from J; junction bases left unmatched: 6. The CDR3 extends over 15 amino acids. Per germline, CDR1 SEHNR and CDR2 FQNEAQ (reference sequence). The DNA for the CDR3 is TGTGCCAGCAGGACACAGGGGGGGATGAACACTGAAGCTTTCTTT. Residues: CASRTQGGMNTEAFF.

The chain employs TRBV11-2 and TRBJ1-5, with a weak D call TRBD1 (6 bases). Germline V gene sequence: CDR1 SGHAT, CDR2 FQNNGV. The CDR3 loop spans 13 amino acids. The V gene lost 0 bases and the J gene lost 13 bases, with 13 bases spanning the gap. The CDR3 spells CASSLEGGGNQHF. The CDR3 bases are TGTGCCAGCAGCTTAGAGGGGGGGGGCAATCAGCATTTT.

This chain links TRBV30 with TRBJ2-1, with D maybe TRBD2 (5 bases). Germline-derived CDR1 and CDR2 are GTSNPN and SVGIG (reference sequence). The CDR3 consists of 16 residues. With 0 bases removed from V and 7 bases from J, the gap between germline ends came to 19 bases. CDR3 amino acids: CAWSVRWGVVVNEQFF. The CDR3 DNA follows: TGTGCCTGGAGTGTACGATGGGGAGTGGTGGTAAATGAGCAGTTCTTC.

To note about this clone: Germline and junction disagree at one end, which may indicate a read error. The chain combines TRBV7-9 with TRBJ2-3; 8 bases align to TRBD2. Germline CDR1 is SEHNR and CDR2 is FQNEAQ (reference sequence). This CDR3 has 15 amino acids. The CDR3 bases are TGTTCCAGCAGCCCCGGGGCGGGAGGTTCAGATACGCAGTATTTT. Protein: CSSSPGAGGSDTQYF.

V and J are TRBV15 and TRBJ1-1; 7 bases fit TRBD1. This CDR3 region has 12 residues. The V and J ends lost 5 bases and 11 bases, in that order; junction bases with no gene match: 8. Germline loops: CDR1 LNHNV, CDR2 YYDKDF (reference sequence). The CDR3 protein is CATSLGGGRAFF. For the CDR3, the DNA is TGTGCCACCAGCCTAGGGGGCGGTCGGGCTTTCTTT.

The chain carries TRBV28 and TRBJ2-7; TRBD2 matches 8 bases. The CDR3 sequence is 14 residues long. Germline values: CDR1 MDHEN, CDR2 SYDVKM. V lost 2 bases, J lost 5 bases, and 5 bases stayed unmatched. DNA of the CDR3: TGTGCCAGCAGTTTAAGGGGACTAGATAACGAGCAGTACTTC. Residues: CASSLRGLDNEQYF.

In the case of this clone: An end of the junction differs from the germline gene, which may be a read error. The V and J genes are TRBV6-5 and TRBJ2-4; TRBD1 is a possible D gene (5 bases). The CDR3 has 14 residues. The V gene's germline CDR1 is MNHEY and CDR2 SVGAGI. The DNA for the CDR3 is TGTGCCAGCAGTTTTGCAGGGTCCAAAAACAGTCAGTACTTC. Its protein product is CASSFAGSKNSQYF.

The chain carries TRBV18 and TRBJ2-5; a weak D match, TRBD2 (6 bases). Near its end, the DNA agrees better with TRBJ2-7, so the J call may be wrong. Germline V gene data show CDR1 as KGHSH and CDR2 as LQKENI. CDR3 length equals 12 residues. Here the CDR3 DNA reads TGTGCCAGCTCACCAGGGAGGTACGAGCAGTACTTC. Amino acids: CASSPGRYEQYF.

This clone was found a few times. CDR3 bases: TGTGCCAGCAGCCAAGAGAGGGATTCGAATCAGCCCCAGCATTTT. Its protein is CASSQERDSNQPQHF. This sequence joins TRBV4-2 and TRBJ1-5; D gene unclear. Trimming removed 0 bases from V and 4 bases from J, with 10 bases in between. There are 15 residues in the CDR3. Per the germline V gene, CDR1 is LGHNA and CDR2 is YNFKEQ.

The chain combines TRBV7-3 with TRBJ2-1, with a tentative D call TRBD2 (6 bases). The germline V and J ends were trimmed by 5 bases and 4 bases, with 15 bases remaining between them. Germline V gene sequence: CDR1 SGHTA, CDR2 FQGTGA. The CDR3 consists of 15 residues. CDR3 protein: CASSPAGTEYNEQFF. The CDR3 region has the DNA TGTGCCAGCAGCCCGGCCGGGACTGAGTACAATGAGCAGTTCTTC.

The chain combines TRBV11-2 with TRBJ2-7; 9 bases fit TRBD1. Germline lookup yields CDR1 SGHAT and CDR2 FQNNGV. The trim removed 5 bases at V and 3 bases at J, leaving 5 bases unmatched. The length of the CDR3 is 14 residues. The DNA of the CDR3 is TGTGCCAGCAGCCTCCCGACAGGGGGCTACGAGCAGTACTTC. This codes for CASSLPTGGYEQYF.

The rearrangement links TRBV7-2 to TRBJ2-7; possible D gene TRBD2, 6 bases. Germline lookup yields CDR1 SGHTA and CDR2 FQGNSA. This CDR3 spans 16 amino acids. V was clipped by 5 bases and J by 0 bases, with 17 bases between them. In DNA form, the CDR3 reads TGTGCCAGCAGCCTTCGCGGGACTCCGAGCTCCTACGAGCAGTACTTC. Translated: CASSLRGTPSSYEQYF. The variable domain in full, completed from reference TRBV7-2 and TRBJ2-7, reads GAGVSQSPSNKVTEKGKDVELRCDPISGHTALYWYRQSLGQGLEFLIYFQGNSAPDKSGLPSDRFSAERTGGSVSTLTIQRTQQEDSAVYLCASSLRGTPSSYEQYFGPGTRLTVT.

CDR3 sequence reads: CASSLDPGLAVEYF. CDR3 in DNA: TGTGCCAGCAGCTTAGATCCGGGACTAGCGGTGGAGTACTTC. The chain uses TRBV11-2 and TRBJ2-7, with 11 bases aligning to TRBD2. The CDR3 is 14 residues long. J was trimmed by 11 bases and V by 0 bases; bases with no gene match: 6. Germline loops: CDR1 SGHAT, CDR2 FQNNGV.